What follows are 15 T cell receptor beta chains derived from one specimen sequenced in a study of vaccination and CD4 T cells after COVID-19. With the Oncomine TCR Beta short-read assay, DNA from cultured CD4+ T cells was sequenced. Genomic DNA was taken out of cultured CD4+ T cells by extraction. TCRdb used MiXCR to reprocess the PCR reads, holding one entry per CDR3 protein. This table holds around 9,100 distinct CDR3 sequences, about a third found once. Which antigens these TCRs recognize remains unknown. The sample's treatment: approximately 11-day PBMC culture with coronavirus spike peptide pools or control peptides (ViraFEST assay). The unexposed donor gave CD4+ T cells before the COVID-19 pandemic (2011-2018). The sequenced material came from CD4+ T cells from blood, cultured in vitro. The receptors come from a human donor in good health.

The chain joins TRBV7-6 to TRBJ2-2; D uncertain. Germline V lookup: CDR1 SGHVS, CDR2 FNYEAQ. The germline V and J ends were trimmed by 0 bases and 1 base, with 3 bases remaining between them. The CDR3 extends over 14 amino acids. The CDR3 DNA reads as TGTGCCAGCAGCTTAGCCGGGAACACCGGGGAGCTGTTTTTT. It yields the protein CASSLAGNTGELFF.

The chain carries TRBV19 and TRBJ1-6, with D hard to call. From germline, CDR1 is LNHDA and CDR2 SQIVND (reference sequence). V was pared by 3 bases and J by 0 bases, with 3 bases between. The CDR3 consists of 14 residues. For the CDR3, the DNA is TGTGCCAGTAGTATTAACTCCTATAATTCACCCCTCCACTTT. It specifies CASSINSYNSPLHF.

Only a few counts were recorded for this clonotype. V is TRBV7-8 and J is TRBJ2-3, with D possibly being TRBD2 (7 bases). From germline, CDR1 is SGHVS and CDR2 FQNEAQ. Trimming removed 0 bases from V and 11 bases from J, with 12 bases in between. The CDR3 length is 13 residues. As DNA, the CDR3 is TGTGCCAGCAGCTTAGCGGGCGGGGGCGGGCAGTATTTT. Its translation is CASSLAGGGGQYF.

The chain employs TRBV5-1 and TRBJ1-5; 7 bases are a match to TRBD1. The CDR3 loop spans 14 amino acids. Germline-derived CDR1 and CDR2 are SGHRS and YFSETQ. The ends lost 1 base at V and 5 bases at J; junction bases unmatched: 3. CDR3 amino acids: CASSLQGVDQPQHF. The CDR3 nucleotides are TGCGCCAGCAGCTTGCAGGGGGTGGATCAGCCCCAGCATTTT.

The chain employs TRBV28 and TRBJ2-1, with D perhaps matching TRBD1 (5 bases). Germline V gene lookup returns CDR1 MDHEN and CDR2 SYDVKM. Trimming left V 3 bases short and J 6 bases short, with 15 bases between. This CDR3 contains 15 residues. Here the CDR3 DNA reads TGTGCCAGCAGTTTCCCAGGGAATTGGGGCAATGAGCAGTTCTTC. The encoded protein is CASSFPGNWGNEQFF.

The V call is TRBV1, the J call TRBJ2-3; no DNA check was done on the table's D call, TRBD1. TRBV1 is marked as a pseudogene. This CDR3 is built from 16 residues. CDR3 residues: CTSSQRGDFSTDTQYF. The CDR3 nucleotides are TGCACCAGCAGCCAAAGGGGGGACTTTAGCACAGATACGCAGTATTTT.

This clonotype was seen a few times. CDR3 nucleotide sequence: TGTGCCAGCAGCGAGCGAGGAGGTGGCACAGATACGCAGTATTTT. Translating it yields CASSERGGGTDTQYF. The chain employs TRBV5-4 and TRBJ2-3, with a weak D call TRBD2 (5 bases). Germline V lookup: CDR1 SGHNT, CDR2 YYREEE (reference sequence). There are 15 residues in the CDR3. The V and J ends lost 4 bases and 1 base respectively, with 13 bases between them.

The chain has TRBV7-2 and TRBJ2-3, with TRBD2 matching over 10 bases. V dropped 5 bases and J dropped 0; count of bases not matched to a gene: 5. Germline V CDR1 and CDR2: SGHTA, FQGNSA. This CDR3 is 16 amino acids long. The CDR3 DNA is TGTGCCAGCAGCCTTAGCGGGAGGTTTAGCACAGATACGCAGTATTTT. Translated: CASSLSGRFSTDTQYF.

The chain recombines TRBV27 with TRBJ1-1; no clear D. The CDR3 length is 13 residues. The germline gives CDR1 MNHEY, CDR2 SMNVEV (reference sequence). V dropped 2 bases and J dropped 3 bases, with 7 bases sitting between them. CDR3: CASSLNGDTEAFF. CDR3 coding DNA: TGTGCCAGCAGTTTAAACGGGGACACTGAAGCTTTCTTT.

This clonotype was seen a few times. The rearrangement uses TRBV6-5 and TRBJ1-3; 12 nucleotides align to TRBD1. V trimming: 2 bases; J trimming: 3 bases; junction bases outside the gene matches: 8. The CDR3 runs 18 residues. Germline CDR1 reads MNHEY; CDR2 reads SVGAGI. The CDR3 reads CASSYRGTGGRSGNTIYF. DNA for the CDR3: TGTGCCAGCAGTTACCGCGGGACAGGGGGCAGGAGTGGAAACACCATATATTTT.

The rearrangement uses TRBV24-1 and TRBJ2-7; D remains unclear. This CDR3 is 15 amino acids long. CDR1 and CDR2 from the germline V gene are KGHDR and SFDVKD. V gave up 4 bases and J gave up 3 bases, with 15 bases separating them. The CDR3 protein is CATSDSSLGFYEQYF. For the CDR3, the DNA is TGTGCCACCAGTGACTCCTCATTGGGTTTCTACGAGCAGTACTTC.

This clonotype was detected a few times. The genes are TRBV12-3 or TRBV12-4 and TRBJ2-5; 10 nucleotides line up with TRBD1. The CDR3 has 16 amino acids. J was trimmed by 5 bases and V by 5 bases; bases with no gene match: 11. The CDR3 is CASSISGTGAWETQYF. CDR3 sequence (DNA): TGTGCCAGCAGTATCTCCGGGACAGGGGCATGGGAGACCCAGTACTTC.

This clonotype was counted a few times. V usage is TRBV12-3 or TRBV12-4 and J usage is TRBJ1-5; no reliable D call. This CDR3 has 15 residues. The V and J ends lost 1 base and 8 bases respectively, with 15 bases between them. The CDR3, as DNA: TGTGCCAGCAGTTTAGGGGCCTTAGGCGGGAAGCCCCAGCATTTT. Amino acid sequence: CASSLGALGGKPQHF.

This clonotype turned up a few times. The chain has TRBV20-1 and TRBJ2-7; D is ambiguous. Germline CDR1 is DFQATT and CDR2 is SNEGSKA (reference sequence). The V end lost 7 bases, the J end lost 3 bases, and 7 bases lay between the germline ends. This CDR3 region has 10 residues. CDR3 loop: CSVSHYEQYF. The CDR3 coding sequence is TGCAGTGTTAGTCACTACGAGCAGTACTTC.

This clonotype was detected a few times. This sequence joins TRBV6-4 and TRBJ2-2; D tentatively fits TRBD1 or TRBD2 (8 bases each). The CDR3 runs 17 residues. V lost 0 bases to trimming and J lost 3 bases, with 14 bases between them. The germline gives CDR1 MRHNA, CDR2 SNTAGT. The CDR3 loop is CASSDSREDRDTGELFF. In DNA form, the CDR3 reads TGTGCCAGCAGTGACTCGCGGGAGGACAGGGACACCGGGGAGCTGTTTTTT.